One sample yielded the 20 T cell receptor beta chains listed below, sequenced in a study of blood T cell repertoires in COVID-19. The repertoire was sequenced with immunoSEQ multiplex PCR; TCRdb's copy has only in-frame clones and lacks some. The sample has roughly 59,000 clones, around 83% seen once; the top ten hold roughly 6.8%. Sequences were obtained from peripheral blood. These receptors came from a human donor in a cohort sampled during active COVID-19.

The rearrangement uses TRBV5-1 and TRBJ2-7; D might be TRBD2 (6 bases). The V gene lost 0 bases and the J gene lost 2 bases, with 9 bases spanning the gap. Germline V CDR1 and CDR2: SGHRS, YFSETQ. The CDR3 runs to 14 residues. CDR3 in amino acids: CASSLGPGAYEQYF. The CDR3 DNA is TGCGCCAGCAGCTTGGGGCCGGGGGCCTACGAGCAGTACTTC. Full variable domain (rest looked up from reference TRBV5-1 and TRBJ2-7): KAGVTQTPRYLIKTRGQQVTLSCSPISGHRSVSWYQQTPGQGLQFLFEYFSETQRNKGNFPGRFSGRQFSNSRSEMNVSTLELGDSALYLCASSLGPGAYEQYFGPGTRLTVT.

V and J are TRBV7-8 and TRBJ1-1; no reliable D call. Trimming took off 3 bases at V and 1 base at J, with 12 bases between the two ends. Germline CDR1 SGHVS, CDR2 FQNEAQ. The CDR3 totals 15 residues. CDR3 loop: CASSLREPGNTEAFF. DNA for the CDR3: TGTGCCAGCAGCTTGCGGGAGCCGGGGAACACTGAAGCTTTCTTT. The complete variable domain, with remaining parts taken from reference TRBV7-8 and TRBJ1-1, reads GAGVSQSPRYKVAKRGQDVALRCDPISGHVSLFWYQQALGQGPEFLTYFQNEAQLDKSGLPSDRFFAERPEGSVSTLKIQRTQQEDSAVYLCASSLREPGNTEAFFGQGTRLTVV.

The genes are TRBV27 and TRBJ2-2, with unresolved D. The CDR3 contains 13 residues. Looked up from germline, CDR1 is MNHEY and CDR2 is SMNVEV (reference sequence). Trimming stripped 5 bases from V and 8 bases from J, with 12 bases between. In nucleotides, the CDR3 is TGTGCCAGCAGTCCGAACTTGAGGGGGGAGCTGTTTTTT. The encoded protein is CASSPNLRGELFF.

This chain connects TRBV27 to TRBJ2-2; 9 bases line up with TRBD1. This CDR3 is built from 15 residues. V was pared by 8 bases and J by 8 bases, with 12 bases of the junction left unmatched. Looked up from germline, CDR1 is MNHEY and CDR2 is SMNVEV (reference sequence). For the CDR3, the DNA is TGTGCCAGCGGACCGGGGACAGGGTTTATTGGGGAGCTGTTTTTT. Encoded protein: CASGPGTGFIGELFF.

The J gene is TRBJ2-1, the V gene TRBV2; 8 bases map to TRBD1. CDR1 and CDR2 (germline): SNHLY, FYNNEI. This CDR3 has 14 amino acids. Germline trimming cut 6 bases from V and 5 bases from J; bases unmatched to any gene: 6. CDR3 loop: CASSPDRDNNEQFF. CDR3 nucleotide sequence: TGTGCCAGCAGCCCGGACAGGGATAACAATGAGCAGTTCTTC.

As for this clone: At the DNA level, this CDR3 is encoded by other sequences in the same sample as well. This rearrangement joins TRBV5-1 to TRBJ2-5; D may be TRBD1 (6 bases). CDR3 length equals 15 residues. With 0 bases removed from V and 3 bases from J, the gap between germline ends came to 12 bases. The germline V gene encodes CDR1 SGHRS and CDR2 YFSETQ. CDR3 amino acids: CASSLEGRGEETQYF. Written as DNA, the CDR3 is TGCGCCAGCAGCTTGGAAGGCAGGGGAGAAGAGACCCAGTACTTC.

This clone was detected a few times. The chain recombines TRBV6-2 or TRBV6-3 with TRBJ2-7, with a weak D call TRBD2 (6 bases). The germline V and J ends were trimmed by 6 bases and 4 bases, with 10 bases remaining between them. Germline V gene lookup returns CDR1 MNHEY and CDR2 SVGEGT. The CDR3 is 12 amino acids. The CDR3: CASSDGSYEQYF. The CDR3 DNA sequence: TGTGCCAGCAGCGACGGGAGTTACGAGCAGTACTTC.

This chain connects TRBV3-1 (or the pseudogene TRBV3-2) to TRBJ2-1, with 12 bases identical to TRBD2. After removal of 0 bases from V and 9 bases from J, the junction contained 3 bases not matched to a gene. Germline V gene lookup returns CDR1 LGHDT and CDR2 YNNKEL (reference sequence). CDR3 length: 15 residues. This CDR3 is CASSQETSGSTEQFF. The CDR3 nucleotides are TGTGCCAGCAGCCAAGAGACTAGCGGGAGTACTGAGCAGTTCTTC.

J is TRBJ2-7 and V is TRBV11-2; a weak D match, TRBD1 (5 bases). In germline, CDR1 is SGHAT, CDR2 FQNNGV. The CDR3 runs 16 residues. Trimming took off 6 bases at V and 1 base at J, with 19 bases between the two ends. CDR3 in amino acids: CASSPELGRVSYEQYF. The CDR3 DNA reads as TGTGCCAGCAGTCCTGAATTAGGCAGGGTTTCCTACGAGCAGTACTTC.

The sample holds a few counts of this clone. The rearrangement links TRBV2 to TRBJ2-7; D is unresolved. The CDR3 is 14 residues long. V lost 4 bases and J 0 bases, leaving 10 bases between the germline ends. The germline gives CDR1 SNHLY, CDR2 FYNNEI. The CDR3 spells CASSGTLFSYEQYF. CDR3 bases: TGTGCCAGCAGTGGCACTCTATTCTCCTACGAGCAGTACTTC.

The genes are TRBV7-9 and TRBJ2-7; D may be TRBD2 (6 bases). This CDR3 comprises 15 residues. The V gene's germline CDR1 is SEHNR and CDR2 FQNEAQ (reference sequence). V was shortened by 1 base and J by 3 bases, with 13 bases between the two germline ends. The CDR3 region is CASSLEAGRNYEQYF. The DNA of the CDR3 is TGTGCCAGCAGCTTAGAGGCGGGACGAAACTACGAGCAGTACTTC.

The chain is built from TRBV4-1 and TRBJ1-2, with D uncertain. CDR1 is MGHRA, CDR2 YSYEKL, per germline. The V end lost 0 bases, the J end lost 8 bases, and 19 bases lay between the germline ends. This CDR3 has 16 amino acids. CDR3 sequence (DNA): TGCGCCAGCAGCCAAGATCCTTTAGTCTCAAGCCGAGGCTACACCTTC. It yields the protein CASSQDPLVSSRGYTF.

The chain is built from TRBV5-1 and TRBJ2-7, with 8 positions matching TRBD1. Trimming at V came to 6 bases and at J to 5 bases, leaving 10 bases not matched to a gene. The CDR3 covers 14 residues. CDR1 is SGHRS, CDR2 YFSETQ, per germline. This CDR3 reads CASTSPDRVNEQYF. Here the CDR3 DNA reads TGCGCCAGCACCTCCCCGGACAGGGTGAACGAGCAGTACTTC. Based on the CDR3 plus reference TRBV5-1 and TRBJ2-7, the full variable domain is KAGVTQTPRYLIKTRGQQVTLSCSPISGHRSVSWYQQTPGQGLQFLFEYFSETQRNKGNFPGRFSGRQFSNSRSEMNVSTLELGDSALYLCASTSPDRVNEQYFGPGTRLTVT.

This clone was detected only a few times. This chain links TRBV1 with TRBJ1-1. TRBV1 is shown as a pseudogene. This CDR3 contains 15 residues. This CDR3 reads CTSSPRRQDNTEAFF. Here the CDR3 DNA reads TGCACCAGCAGCCCCAGGAGGCAGGACAACACTGAAGCTTTCTTT.

V gene TRBV6-1 combines with J gene TRBJ1-2, with D possibly matching TRBD1 (6 bases). There are 14 residues in the CDR3. V lost 1 base to trimming and J lost 8 bases, with 14 bases between them. CDR1 MNHNS and CDR2 SASEGT come from the germline V gene. The chain's CDR3 is CASSEGGQGQGYTF. The CDR3, as DNA: TGTGCCAGCAGTGAAGGTGGGCAGGGGCAAGGCTACACCTTC.

As to this clone: At one boundary the junction diverges from the germline segment, which might be a read error. The chain combines TRBV7-7 with TRBJ2-2; 13 bases fit TRBD2. The CDR3 sequence is 16 residues long. Per the germline V gene, CDR1 is SSHAT and CDR2 is FNYEAQ (reference sequence). Written as DNA, the CDR3 is TGTGCTAGCAGCTTAAACCGACTAGCGGGAGGTGGGGAGCTGTTTTTT. Translated, it gives CASSLNRLAGGGELFF.

The genes are TRBV12-3 or TRBV12-4 and TRBJ1-1; 7 bases line up with TRBD1. The CDR3 spans 13 residues. The V gene end was trimmed by 5 bases and the J gene end by 4 bases; junction bases not matched to a gene: 4. The CDR3 is CASSRQGFTEAFF. The CDR3 nucleotides read TGTGCCAGCAGTCGACAGGGTTTCACTGAAGCTTTCTTT.

The chain links TRBV4-1 to TRBJ2-5; TRBD1 agrees at 11 bases. The junction had 7 bases not matched to a gene; V was cut back by 6 bases and J by 4 bases. Germline V lookup: CDR1 MGHRA, CDR2 YSYEKL. The CDR3 spans 15 residues. CDR3 coding DNA: TGCGCCAGCAGGGGAGGACAGGGGGCTTCAGAGACCCAGTACTTC. It is translated as CASRGGQGASETQYF.

In the case of this clone: The sample holds other DNA sequences that translate to the same CDR3. The chain carries TRBV12-5 and TRBJ2-3; 7 positions match TRBD2. From germline, CDR1 is LGHNT and CDR2 FRNRAP. Germline trimming cut 6 bases from V and 3 bases from J; bases unmatched to any gene: 21. The CDR3 has 19 residues. In DNA form, the CDR3 reads TGTGCTAGTGGGTCTCCTCCTAAGTGGCGAGCGGGAATAACAGATACGCAGTATTTT. It yields the protein CASGSPPKWRAGITDTQYF.

V usage is TRBV7-9 and J usage is TRBJ2-7; D is possibly TRBD1 (5 bases). The V end lost 3 bases, the J end lost 2 bases, and 8 bases lay between the germline ends. The CDR3 contains 13 residues. Germline V gives CDR1 SEHNR, CDR2 FQNEAQ (reference sequence). CDR3 protein: CASSLDNTYEQYF. The CDR3, as DNA: TGTGCCAGCAGCTTGGACAATACCTACGAGCAGTACTTC.